The clone carrying this TCR beta chain has only one observation. The antigen remains undetermined. This sample is part of a study of cytomegalovirus exposure and HLA in healthy donors. Findings and caveats of the study: The CMV antigen specificity of a few CMV-associated chains was confirmed through in vitro analysis.

TCRdb's table, derived via immunoSEQ multiplex PCR, lists solely in-frame clones and lacks some. The top ten hold around an eighth of the sample, which has under 100,000 clones, around 82% seen once. This TCR came from a woman under 30 in good health and CMV-seropositive. The sequenced material came from PBMCs.

The CDR3: CASIEGGTDTQYF. The CDR3 region has the DNA TGTGCCAGCATAGAGGGGGGCACAGATACGCAGTATTTT. This chain uses TRBV6-1 with TRBJ2-3; tentative D call: TRBD1 (6 bases). This CDR3 spans 13 amino acids. V was shortened by 7 bases and J by 1 base, with 9 bases between the two germline ends. Per the germline V gene, CDR1 is MNHNS and CDR2 is SASEGT.